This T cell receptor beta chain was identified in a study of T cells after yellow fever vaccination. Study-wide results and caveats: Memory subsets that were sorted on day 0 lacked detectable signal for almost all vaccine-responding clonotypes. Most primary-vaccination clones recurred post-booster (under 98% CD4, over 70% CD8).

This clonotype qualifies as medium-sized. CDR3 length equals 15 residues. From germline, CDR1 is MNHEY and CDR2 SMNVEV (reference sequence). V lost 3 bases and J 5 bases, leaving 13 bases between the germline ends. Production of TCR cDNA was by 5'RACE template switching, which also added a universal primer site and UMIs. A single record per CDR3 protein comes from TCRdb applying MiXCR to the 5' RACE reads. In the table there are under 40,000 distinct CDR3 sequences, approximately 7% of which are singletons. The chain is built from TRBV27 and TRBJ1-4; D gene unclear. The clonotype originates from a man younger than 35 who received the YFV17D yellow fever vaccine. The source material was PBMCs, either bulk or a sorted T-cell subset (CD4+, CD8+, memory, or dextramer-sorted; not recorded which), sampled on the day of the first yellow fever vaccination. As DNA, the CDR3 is TGTGCCAGCAGTTTCATGCCAGACCGAAATGAAAAACTGTTTTTT. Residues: CASSFMPDRNEKLFF. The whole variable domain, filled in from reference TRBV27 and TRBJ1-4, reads EAQVTQNPRYLITVTGKKLTVTCSQNMNHEYMSWYRQDPGLGLRQIYYSMNVEVTDKGDVPEGYKVSRKEKRNFPLILESPSPNQTSLYFCASSFMPDRNEKLFFGSGTQLSVL.